These 23 T cell receptor beta chains were sequenced from one sample in a study of T cell changes during pregnancy in multiple sclerosis. This table comes from immunoSEQ multiplex PCR, and its TCRdb copy is limited to in-frame clones, with some not included. Among tens of thousands of clones listed, approximately 94% were seen once. Sequencing was performed on peripheral blood, taken in the third trimester of pregnancy. The source is a female donor with multiple sclerosis, enrolled in a pregnancy study.

The table lists this clone with a few counts. V is TRBV6-5 and J is TRBJ1-1, with a tentative D call TRBD1 (5 bases). In germline, CDR1 is MNHEY, CDR2 SVGAGI. The CDR3 runs to 14 residues. The V and J ends lost 1 base and 4 bases respectively, with 10 bases between them. The CDR3 DNA follows: TGTGCCAGCAGTTACTTATACGGGGGCACTGAAGCTTTCTTT. This encodes CASSYLYGGTEAFF.

This clone appeared once. The V call is TRBV28, the J call TRBJ1-2; 11 nucleotides match TRBD1. The V gene end was trimmed by 4 bases and the J gene end by 4 bases; junction bases not matched to a gene: 11. The CDR3 length is 17 residues. CDR1 is MDHEN, CDR2 SYDVKM, per germline. The CDR3 nucleotides are TGTGCCAGCAGTTCGAGGGGAGGGGACAGGGGGATCTATGGCTACACCTTC. It is translated as CASSSRGGDRGIYGYTF.

The genes are TRBV12-5 and TRBJ2-1, with D perhaps matching TRBD2 (8 bases). Germline CDR1 reads LGHNT; CDR2 reads FRNRAP. The CDR3 is made up of 17 amino acids. V was cut by 5 bases and J by 7 bases, with 24 bases left in between. Here the CDR3 reads CASGPRGGSGKRNEQFF. In nucleotides, the CDR3 is TGTGCTAGTGGTCCCAGGGGGGGTAGCGGGAAGAGGAATGAGCAGTTCTTC.

V gene TRBV18 combines with J gene TRBJ2-7, with 8 bases fitting TRBD1. This CDR3 has 15 residues. The V and J ends lost 3 bases and 5 bases, in that order; junction bases with no gene match: 9. From germline, CDR1 is KGHSH and CDR2 LQKENI. CDR3 sequence (DNA): TGTGCCAGCTCACCGAGTTTCAGGGGGCAGGACGAGCAGTACTTC. Protein sequence: CASSPSFRGQDEQYF.

V usage is TRBV5-3 and J usage is TRBJ1-4; 9 bases map to TRBD1. TRBV5-3 is an ORF, with its function uncertain. J gave up 4 bases and V 0 bases, and 10 bases lay outside the gene matches. This CDR3 has 18 residues. For the CDR3, the DNA is TGTGCCAGAAGCTTGGAAACAGGGGGCGCAACGGGTAATGAAAAACTGTTTTTT. This codes for CARSLETGGATGNEKLFF.

The CDR3 DNA reads TGTGCCAGCAGCCCCGTGGGGGGACAGGTGTACGGCTACACCTTC. Protein: CASSPVGGQVYGYTF. The chain joins TRBV7-2 to TRBJ1-2, with 8 nucleotides matching TRBD1. This CDR3 is 15 amino acids long. J was trimmed by 8 bases and V by 5 bases; bases with no gene match: 13. The germline V gene encodes CDR1 SGHTA and CDR2 FQGNSA.

The genes are TRBV27 and TRBJ1-5, with D tentatively TRBD1 (5 bases). V gave up 3 bases and J gave up 7 bases, with 10 bases separating them. This CDR3 region has 13 residues. The V gene's germline CDR1 is MNHEY and CDR2 SMNVEV (reference sequence). The CDR3 here is CASSLGEGQPQHF. The CDR3 nucleotides are TGTGCCAGCAGTTTGGGGGAGGGCCAGCCCCAGCATTTT.

This clone was found once. The rearrangement joins TRBV4-1 to TRBJ2-7; 12 nucleotides align to TRBD2. The CDR3 loop spans 16 amino acids. The germline gives CDR1 MGHRA, CDR2 YSYEKL. Trimming removed 1 base from V and 7 bases from J; junction bases left unmatched: 8. CDR3 amino acids: CASSQGGLAGRGEQYF. The CDR3 DNA sequence: TGCGCCAGCAGCCAAGGTGGACTAGCGGGACGAGGGGAGCAGTACTTC.

The chain is built from TRBV10-3 and TRBJ2-5, with a weak D call TRBD1 (6 bases). Germline V gene data show CDR1 as ENHRY and CDR2 as SYGVKD. This CDR3 is 13 amino acids long. Trimming took off 10 bases at V and 2 bases at J, with 14 bases between the two ends. The CDR3 DNA is TGTGCCAGCATGGGACACCAACAAGAGACCCAGTACTTC. It yields the protein CASMGHQQETQYF.

This chain joins TRBV2 and TRBJ1-5, with 9 bases identical to TRBD1. The CDR3 runs 14 residues. V dropped 10 bases and J dropped 5; count of bases not matched to a gene: 9. Per the germline V gene, CDR1 is SNHLY and CDR2 is FYNNEI. The CDR3 region is CATSRTGEDQPQHF. For the CDR3, the DNA is TGTGCCACATCGAGGACAGGGGAAGATCAGCCCCAGCATTTT.

This clone was observed a single time. This chain uses TRBV7-9 with TRBJ2-1, with a tentative D call TRBD1 (5 bases). Deletions cut 0 bases from V and 2 bases from J, with 8 bases between. In germline, CDR1 is SEHNR, CDR2 FQNEAQ (reference sequence). There are 15 residues in the CDR3. The chain's CDR3 is CASSLAAGTYNEQFF. As DNA, the CDR3 is TGTGCCAGCAGCTTAGCGGCAGGGACCTACAATGAGCAGTTCTTC.

The J gene is TRBJ2-2, the V gene TRBV27, with TRBD2 identical over 14 bases. Germline CDR1 MNHEY, CDR2 SMNVEV (reference sequence). The CDR3 is 17 residues long. Trimming at V came to 3 bases and at J to 7 bases, leaving 7 bases not matched to a gene. CDR3 DNA sequence: TGTGCCAGCAGTTTGATTGGACTAGCGGGAGGAGGCGGGGAGCTGTTTTTT. It codes for CASSLIGLAGGGGELFF.

The rearrangement links TRBV7-2 to TRBJ2-3; D ambiguous. The CDR3 has 16 amino acids. V was trimmed by 1 base and J by 5 bases, leaving 16 bases between them. CDR1 and CDR2 from the germline V gene are SGHTA and FQGNSA. CDR3 DNA: TGTGCCAGCAGCTTAGGCCCCTCAGGAATGCTAGATACGCAGTATTTT. Translated, it gives CASSLGPSGMLDTQYF.

This chain links TRBV27 with TRBJ1-1, with D possibly being TRBD1 (5 bases). The CDR3 covers 14 residues. CDR1 is MNHEY, CDR2 SMNVEV, per germline (reference sequence). Trimming pared 1 base from V and 2 bases from J, leaving 8 bases between. CDR3 in DNA: TGTGCCAGCAGTTTATGGGGGGGAAACACTGAAGCTTTCTTT. It specifies CASSLWGGNTEAFF.

This chain links TRBV4-1 with TRBJ2-7; maybe TRBD1 (7 bases). The germline V gene encodes CDR1 MGHRA and CDR2 YSYEKL. Trimming pared 0 bases from V and 5 bases from J, leaving 14 bases between. The CDR3 totals 15 residues. CDR3 bases: TGCGCCAGCAGCCAAGATCACCAGGGGGGCGACGAGCAGTACTTC. The encoded protein is CASSQDHQGGDEQYF.

This chain links TRBV6-5 with TRBJ2-5, with TRBD2 identical over 8 bases. CDR1 and CDR2 (germline): MNHEY, SVGAGI. The trim removed 5 bases at V and 3 bases at J, leaving 5 bases unmatched. This CDR3 has 14 residues. The CDR3 bases are TGTGCCAGCAGTCCGGGGGGGGCTGAAGAGACCCAGTACTTC. This encodes CASSPGGAEETQYF.

The chain employs TRBV18 and TRBJ1-3; tentatively, D is TRBD1 (6 bases). CDR1 is KGHSH and CDR2 is LQKENI in the germline V gene. The V end lost 3 bases, the J end lost 0 bases, and 9 bases lay between the germline ends. The CDR3 has 15 amino acids. The CDR3 loop reads CASSPRTASGNTIYF. The CDR3 DNA reads as TGTGCCAGCTCACCGCGGACAGCCTCTGGAAACACCATATATTTT.

This rearrangement joins TRBV11-2 to TRBJ1-4; maybe TRBD1 (5 bases). Trimming took off 5 bases at V and 7 bases at J, with 17 bases between the two ends. CDR1 is SGHAT, CDR2 FQNNGV, per germline. This CDR3 is 15 amino acids long. CDR3 residues: CASSPWGLGGEKLFF. In DNA form, the CDR3 reads TGTGCCAGCAGCCCCTGGGGACTTGGGGGTGAAAAACTGTTTTTT.

The rearrangement links TRBV5-1 to TRBJ1-2; 9 nucleotides agree with TRBD1. Germline lookup yields CDR1 SGHRS and CDR2 YFSETQ. This CDR3 comprises 14 residues. J was trimmed by 4 bases and V by 4 bases; bases with no gene match: 5. CDR3 amino acids: CASSVGTGIYGYTF. The CDR3 region has the DNA TGCGCCAGCAGCGTCGGGACAGGGATCTATGGCTACACCTTC.

The count of this clone is one. The rearrangement joins TRBV2 to TRBJ1-2; 7 nucleotides match TRBD1. With V trimmed by 8 bases and J by 2 bases, 5 bases remained unmatched. Germline loops: CDR1 SNHLY, CDR2 FYNNEI. The CDR3 covers 13 residues. CDR3 in DNA: TGTGCCAGCCTAACAGGGGCGAACTATGGCTACACCTTC. This encodes CASLTGANYGYTF.

This clone has only one observation. The chain recombines TRBV19 with TRBJ2-3; 7 bases match TRBD1. The V and J ends lost 3 bases and 4 bases, in that order; junction bases with no gene match: 4. Germline loops: CDR1 LNHDA, CDR2 SQIVND (reference sequence). This CDR3 spans 14 amino acids. DNA for the CDR3: TGTGCCAGTAGTATTAGAGGGGGCGCAGATACGCAGTATTTT. As protein: CASSIRGGADTQYF.

V is TRBV2 and J is TRBJ1-5, with 10 bases aligning to TRBD1. CDR1 is SNHLY, CDR2 FYNNEI, per germline. The CDR3 loop spans 15 amino acids. V gave up 6 bases and J gave up 6 bases; unmatched junction bases: 8. The CDR3 sequence is CASRAGTGALQPQHF. The DNA for the CDR3 is TGTGCCAGCAGGGCCGGGACAGGGGCTCTTCAGCCCCAGCATTTT. The full variable domain, its missing parts supplied by reference TRBV2 and TRBJ1-5, is EPEVTQTPSHQVTQMGQEVILRCVPISNHLYFYWYRQILGQKVEFLVSFYNNEISEKSEIFDDQFSVERPDGSNFTLKIRSTKLEDSAMYFCASRAGTGALQPQHFGDGTRLSIL.

There are a few counts of this clone. J is TRBJ2-7 and V is TRBV11-2; D not resolved. The CDR3 spans 13 residues. Germline V CDR1 and CDR2: SGHAT, FQNNGV. Trimming removed 1 base from V and 7 bases from J, with 11 bases in between. Here the CDR3 reads CASSLGGVREQYF. The CDR3 coding sequence is TGTGCCAGCAGCTTAGGCGGCGTACGTGAGCAGTACTTC. The whole variable domain, filled in from reference TRBV11-2 and TRBJ2-7, reads EAGVAQSPRYKIIEKRQSVAFWCNPISGHATLYWYQQILGQGPKLLIQFQNNGVVDDSQLPKDRFSAERLKGVDSTLKIQPAKLEDSAVYLCASSLGGVREQYFGPGTRLTVT.